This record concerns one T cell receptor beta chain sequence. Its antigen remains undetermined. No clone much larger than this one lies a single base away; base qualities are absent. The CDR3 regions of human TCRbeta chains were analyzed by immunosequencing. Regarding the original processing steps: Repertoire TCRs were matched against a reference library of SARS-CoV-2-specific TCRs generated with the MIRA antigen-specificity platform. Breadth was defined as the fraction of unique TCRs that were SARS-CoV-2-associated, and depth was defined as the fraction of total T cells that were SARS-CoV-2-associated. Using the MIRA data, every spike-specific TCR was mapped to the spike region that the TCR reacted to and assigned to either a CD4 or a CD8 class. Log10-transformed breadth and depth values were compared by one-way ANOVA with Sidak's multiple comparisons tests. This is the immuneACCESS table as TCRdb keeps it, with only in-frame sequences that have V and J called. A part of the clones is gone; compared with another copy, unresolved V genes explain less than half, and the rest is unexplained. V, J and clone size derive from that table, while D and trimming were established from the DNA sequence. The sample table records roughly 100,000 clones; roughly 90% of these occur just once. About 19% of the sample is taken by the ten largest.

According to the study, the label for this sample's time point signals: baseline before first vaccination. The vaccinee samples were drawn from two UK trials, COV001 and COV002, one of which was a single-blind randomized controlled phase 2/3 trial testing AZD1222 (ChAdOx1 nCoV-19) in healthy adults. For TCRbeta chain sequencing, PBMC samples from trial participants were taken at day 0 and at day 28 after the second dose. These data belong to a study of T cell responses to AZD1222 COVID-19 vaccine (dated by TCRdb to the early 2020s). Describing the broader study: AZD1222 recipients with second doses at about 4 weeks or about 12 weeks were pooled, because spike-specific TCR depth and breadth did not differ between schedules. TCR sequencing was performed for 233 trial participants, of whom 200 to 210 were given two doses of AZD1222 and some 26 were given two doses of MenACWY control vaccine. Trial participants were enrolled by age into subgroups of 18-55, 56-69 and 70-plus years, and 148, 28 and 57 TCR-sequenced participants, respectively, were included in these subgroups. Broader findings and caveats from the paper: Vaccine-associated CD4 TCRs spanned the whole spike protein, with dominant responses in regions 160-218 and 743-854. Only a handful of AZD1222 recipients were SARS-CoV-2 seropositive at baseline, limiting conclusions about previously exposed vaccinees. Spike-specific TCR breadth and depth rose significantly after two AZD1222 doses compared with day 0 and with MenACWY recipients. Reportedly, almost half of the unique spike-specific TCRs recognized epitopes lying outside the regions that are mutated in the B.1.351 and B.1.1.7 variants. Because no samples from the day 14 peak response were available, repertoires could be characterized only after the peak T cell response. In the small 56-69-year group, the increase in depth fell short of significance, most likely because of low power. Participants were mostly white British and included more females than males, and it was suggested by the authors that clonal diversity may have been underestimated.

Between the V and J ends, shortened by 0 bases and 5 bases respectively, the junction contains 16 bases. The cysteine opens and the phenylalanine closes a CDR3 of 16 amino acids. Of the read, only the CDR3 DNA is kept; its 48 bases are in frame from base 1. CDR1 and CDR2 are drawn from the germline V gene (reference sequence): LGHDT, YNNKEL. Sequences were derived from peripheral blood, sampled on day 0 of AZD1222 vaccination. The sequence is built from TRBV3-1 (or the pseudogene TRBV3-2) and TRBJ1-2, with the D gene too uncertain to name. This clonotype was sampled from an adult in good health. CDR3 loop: CASSQDYPEGSYGYTF. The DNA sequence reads TGTGCCAGCAGCCAAGATTATCCGGAGGGCTCGTATGGCTACACCTTC.